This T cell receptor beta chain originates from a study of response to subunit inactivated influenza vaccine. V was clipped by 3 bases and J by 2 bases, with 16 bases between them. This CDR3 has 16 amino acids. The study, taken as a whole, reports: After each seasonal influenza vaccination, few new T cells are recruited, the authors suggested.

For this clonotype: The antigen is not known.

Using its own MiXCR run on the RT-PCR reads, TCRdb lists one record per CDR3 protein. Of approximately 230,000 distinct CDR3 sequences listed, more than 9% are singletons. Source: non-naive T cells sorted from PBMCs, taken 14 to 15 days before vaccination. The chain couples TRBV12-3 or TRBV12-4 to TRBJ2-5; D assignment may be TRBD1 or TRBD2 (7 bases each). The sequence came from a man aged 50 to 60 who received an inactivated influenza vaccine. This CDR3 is CASSFQGGWGQETQYF. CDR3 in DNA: TGTGCCAGCAGTTTTCAGGGGGGGTGGGGGCAAGAGACCCAGTACTTC.